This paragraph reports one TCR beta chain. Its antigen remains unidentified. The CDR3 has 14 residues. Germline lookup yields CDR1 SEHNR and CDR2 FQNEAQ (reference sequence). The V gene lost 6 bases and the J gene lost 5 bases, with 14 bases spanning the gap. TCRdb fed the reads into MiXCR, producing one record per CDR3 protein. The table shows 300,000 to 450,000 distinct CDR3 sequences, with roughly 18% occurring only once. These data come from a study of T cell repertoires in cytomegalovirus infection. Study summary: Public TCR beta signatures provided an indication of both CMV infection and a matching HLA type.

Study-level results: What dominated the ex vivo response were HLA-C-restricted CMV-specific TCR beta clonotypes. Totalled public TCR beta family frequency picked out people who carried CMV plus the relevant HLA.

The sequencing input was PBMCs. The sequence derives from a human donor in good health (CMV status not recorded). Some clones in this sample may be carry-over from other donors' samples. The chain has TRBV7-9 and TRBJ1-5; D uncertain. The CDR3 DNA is TGTGCCAGCAGTGGCAGCCGGGTGGATCAGCCCCAGCATTTT. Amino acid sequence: CASSGSRVDQPQHF.